The 21 T cell receptor beta chains reported below all come from one sample, sequenced in a study of T cell repertoires in cytomegalovirus infection. Their antigen targets remain unknown. A single record per CDR3 protein comes from TCRdb applying MiXCR to the reads. The sample consists of about 890,000 distinct CDR3 sequences, around a third of them appearing once. Sequenced here: cultured CD8+ T cells from PBMCs, sampled from culture after CMV antigen stimulation. Source of these receptors: a human donor in good health (CMV status not recorded). Some clones in this sample may be carry-over from other donors' samples.

This clonotype showed up many times. The chain links TRBV7-2 to TRBJ2-3; maybe TRBD1 (6 bases). Germline CDR1 is SGHTA and CDR2 is FQGNSA. The V gene lost 5 bases and the J gene lost 2 bases, with 23 bases spanning the gap. The CDR3 sequence is 18 residues long. CDR3 DNA sequence: TGTGCCAGCAGCCCAGAGGGGGTGCAAGTGTGGTTCACAGATACGCAGTATTTT. Its protein product is CASSPEGVQVWFTDTQYF.

This clonotype was found once. J is TRBJ2-2 and V is TRBV12-5; D may be TRBD1 (6 bases). V was clipped by 6 bases and J by 5 bases, with 16 bases between them. The CDR3 is 15 residues long. Per the germline V gene, CDR1 is LGHNT and CDR2 is FRNRAP. The CDR3, as DNA: TGTGCTAGTGGCTTCTTAGGGGGAAAAACCGGGGAGCTGTTTTTT. This codes for CASGFLGGKTGELFF.

V and J are TRBV5-1 and TRBJ1-1; the D is unclear. Trimming stripped 1 base from V and 0 bases from J, with 10 bases between. Germline V CDR1 and CDR2: SGHRS, YFSETQ. The CDR3 consists of 15 residues. CDR3 sequence (DNA): TGCGCCAGCAGCTTGTTCGAACGGTTGAACACTGAAGCTTTCTTT. Its protein is CASSLFERLNTEAFF.

The rearrangement links TRBV7-9 to TRBJ2-3; no firm D call. The germline CDR1 and CDR2 sequences are SEHNR and FQNEAQ (reference sequence). The V end lost 6 bases, the J end lost 0 bases, and 10 bases lay between the germline ends. The CDR3 extends over 14 amino acids. The CDR3 spells CASRLKASTDTQYF. The CDR3 DNA reads TGTGCCAGCAGATTAAAAGCTAGCACAGATACGCAGTATTTT.

This clonotype showed up many times. The chain has TRBV7-8 and TRBJ1-2; D gene uncertain. V lost 6 bases and J lost 4, with 15 bases in between. Germline CDR1 is SGHVS and CDR2 is FQNEAQ. This CDR3 has 14 amino acids. CDR3: CASRTPRNPYGYTF. The CDR3 nucleotides are TGTGCCAGCAGAACTCCAAGGAACCCCTATGGCTACACCTTC.

This clonotype turned up a few times. The chain couples TRBV29-1 to TRBJ1-1; 7 bases line up with TRBD1. This CDR3 spans 15 amino acids. Germline CDR1 and CDR2: SQVTM and ANQGSEA. Trimming at V came to 3 bases and at J to 1 base, leaving 8 bases not matched to a gene. This chain's CDR3 is CSVERGRGGNTEAFF. The CDR3 DNA follows: TGCAGCGTTGAGAGGGGGCGAGGTGGGAACACTGAAGCTTTCTTT.

CDR3 DNA: TGTGCCAGCGGATCTAGCGGGGGAAGCACAGATACGCAGTATTTT. It is translated as CASGSSGGSTDTQYF. The V and J genes are TRBV6-2 or TRBV6-3 and TRBJ2-3; 10 bases match TRBD2. J gave up 0 bases and V 8 bases, and 5 bases lay outside the gene matches. The germline V gene has CDR1 MNHEY and CDR2 SVGEGT. This CDR3 has 15 residues.

This clonotype was observed many times. The chain employs TRBV11-1 and TRBJ2-1; TRBD1 aligns across 8 bases. V lost 5 bases, J lost 7 bases, and 7 bases stayed unmatched. CDR1 is SGHAT and CDR2 is FQDESV in the germline V gene (reference sequence). The CDR3 is 14 residues long. This CDR3 is CASSPWTGLNEQFF. CDR3 in DNA: TGTGCCAGCAGCCCCTGGACAGGGTTGAATGAGCAGTTCTTC. Using reference TRBV11-1 and TRBJ2-1 for the parts outside the CDR3, the full variable domain is EAEVAQSPRYKITEKSQAVAFWCDPISGHATLYWYRQILGQGPELLVQFQDESVVDDSQLPKDRFSAERLKGVDSTLKIQPAELGDSAMYLCASSPWTGLNEQFFGPGTRLTVL.

Turning to this clonotype: Germline is not matched at one junction end, which may reflect a read error. This sequence joins TRBV5-3 and TRBJ2-5; weak D call: TRBD2 (5 bases). TRBV5-3 has ORF status, its function being uncertain. The CDR3 runs to 14 residues. Written as DNA, the CDR3 is TGTGCCAGCAGCTTTGCTAGCCCGCAAGAGACCCAGTACTTC. Its protein product is CASSFASPQETQYF.

This chain uses TRBV4-1 with TRBJ2-1, with D tentatively TRBD1 or TRBD2 (5 bases each). This CDR3 has 13 residues. V was shortened by 4 bases and J by 7 bases, with 11 bases between the two germline ends. Germline V CDR1 and CDR2: MGHRA, YSYEKL. The CDR3 here is CASSRKEGNEQFF. CDR3 nucleotides: TGCGCCAGCAGCCGAAAAGAGGGGAATGAGCAGTTCTTC.

This clonotype was seen only once. The chain employs TRBV27 and TRBJ2-5, with D possibly matching TRBD1 (7 bases). The V end lost 7 bases, the J end lost 4 bases, and 19 bases lay between the germline ends. CDR1 is MNHEY and CDR2 is SMNVEV in the germline V gene (reference sequence). The CDR3 consists of 15 residues. The CDR3 sequence: CASTPSGGTGETQYF. In nucleotides, the CDR3 is TGTGCCAGCACCCCCTCAGGGGGGACGGGAGAGACCCAGTACTTC.

Worth noting for this clonotype: A much larger clone sits a single nucleotide away, making a read error possible. This chain connects TRBV25-1 to TRBJ2-5; D not certain. CDR3 size: 10 residues. V dropped 9 bases and J dropped 5 bases, with 7 bases sitting between them. CDR1 and CDR2 (germline): MGHDK, SYGVNS. The CDR3: CASKSETQYF. The CDR3 DNA is TGTGCCAGTAAATCGGAGACCCAGTACTTC.

The chain carries TRBV6-6 and TRBJ2-7; TRBD1 is a possible D gene (7 bases). Germline loops: CDR1 MNHNY, CDR2 SVGAGI (reference sequence). Trimming took off 2 bases at V and 4 bases at J, with 12 bases between the two ends. The CDR3 extends over 14 amino acids. CDR3 DNA: TGTGCCAGCAGTTACGAGTCAGGGGGGTACGAGCAGTACTTC. This encodes CASSYESGGYEQYF.

The chain links TRBV6-2 or TRBV6-3 to TRBJ2-1, with TRBD1 matching over 8 bases. Germline values: CDR1 MNHEY, CDR2 SVGEGT. CDR3 size: 17 residues. The V segment lost 6 bases and the J segment 2 bases; nucleotides outside the gene matches: 12. The CDR3 protein is CASRSPGQATAYNEQFF. Here the CDR3 DNA reads TGTGCCAGCAGATCTCCGGGACAGGCAACCGCCTACAATGAGCAGTTCTTC.

The chain carries TRBV7-6 and TRBJ2-7; 9 nucleotides align to TRBD2. CDR3 length: 15 amino acids. The germline CDR1 and CDR2 sequences are SGHVS and FNYEAQ. V dropped 5 bases and J dropped 4; count of bases not matched to a gene: 9. CDR3 sequence: CASSLLAGGNYEQYF. The CDR3 DNA follows: TGTGCCAGCAGCCTCCTGGCGGGGGGGAATTACGAGCAGTACTTC.

The table lists this clonotype with a few counts. The chain carries TRBV28 and TRBJ2-1; D is uncertain. The CDR3 consists of 15 residues. CDR1 and CDR2 from the germline V gene are MDHEN and SYDVKM. Trimming removed 6 bases from V and 1 base from J, with 13 bases in between. CDR3 sequence: CASSALALSYNEQFF. As DNA, the CDR3 is TGTGCCAGCAGCGCACTGGCTTTATCCTACAATGAGCAGTTCTTC.

The J gene is TRBJ2-5, the V gene TRBV18; the match to TRBD2 covers 10 bases. Losses at the gene ends were 3 bases for V and 5 bases for J; bases not matched to a gene: 6. The CDR3 extends over 15 amino acids. The V gene's germline CDR1 is KGHSH and CDR2 LQKENI. In DNA form, the CDR3 reads TGTGCCAGCTCACCGCCAGCGGGGGGGCCGGAGACCCAGTACTTC. As protein: CASSPPAGGPETQYF.

A few counts support this clonotype. The rearrangement joins TRBV7-6 to TRBJ2-7; D is tentatively TRBD1 or TRBD2 (6 bases each). V was trimmed by 1 base and J by 2 bases, leaving 9 bases between them. This CDR3 is built from 14 residues. The V gene's germline CDR1 is SGHVS and CDR2 FNYEAQ. CDR3 residues: CASSLEGGPYEQYV. CDR3 in DNA: TGTGCCAGCAGCTTAGAAGGGGGGCCCTACGAGCAGTACGTC.

The chain links TRBV27 to TRBJ1-2; 8 bases match TRBD1. The germline V gene has CDR1 MNHEY and CDR2 SMNVEV (reference sequence). The CDR3 length is 16 residues. The trim removed 5 bases at V and 4 bases at J, leaving 12 bases unmatched. The chain's CDR3 is CASSDRTGTSVYGYTF. The CDR3, as DNA: TGTGCCAGCAGTGATCGGACAGGGACGAGTGTCTATGGCTACACCTTC.

This clonotype was observed at least ten times. The chain has TRBV7-3 and TRBJ2-1, with D tentatively TRBD1 (5 bases). From germline, CDR1 is SGHTA and CDR2 FQGTGA. Deletions cut 4 bases from V and 5 bases from J, with 9 bases between. The CDR3 is made up of 13 amino acids. CDR3 region: CASSSPGNNEQFF. The CDR3 coding sequence is TGTGCCAGCAGCTCCCCAGGGAACAATGAGCAGTTCTTC.

V gene TRBV27 combines with J gene TRBJ2-1; the D is unclear. CDR1 and CDR2 from the germline V gene are MNHEY and SMNVEV (reference sequence). The V end lost 8 bases, the J end lost 8 bases, and 13 bases lay between the germline ends. This CDR3 has 12 residues. The CDR3 DNA reads TGTGCCAGCGCCAAAACGGCGGATGAGCAGTTCTTC. Encoded protein: CASAKTADEQFF.